Described below is a single T cell receptor (beta chain) sequence and its context. These data originate in a study of blood T cell repertoires in COVID-19. Study-level background: Collection of acute and convalescent COVID-19 samples took place in the United States, Italy and Spain. T cells, B-cell-depleted T cells, or PBMCs supplied cDNA or gDNA.

Authors' processing steps: Estimation of nucleated cell counts relied on the amplification of reference gene primers. Sequencing was performed with immunoSEQ multiplex PCR; in TCRdb, only in-frame clones are kept and a portion is missing. The D gene and trimming were derived from the DNA, and the V and J assignments and clone size from that table. Here the sample spans around 80,000 clones, over 75% being singletons. V dropped 3 bases and J dropped 4; count of bases not matched to a gene: 6. Germline V gene sequence: CDR1 SNHLY, CDR2 FYNNEI. CDR3 length: 15 amino acids. The receptor's source is a woman older than 75 with acute or convalescent COVID-19. This chain joins TRBV2 and TRBJ2-1, with 7 positions matching TRBD2. Material for sequencing was peripheral blood. CDR3 region: CASSDRLAEYNEQFF. In nucleotides, the CDR3 is TGTGCCAGCAGTGATCGGCTAGCGGAGTACAATGAGCAGTTCTTC.